These 18 T cell receptor beta chains share one sample of origin, sequenced in a study of blood T cells in healthy people across ages. Sample-barcoded 5' priming and a J-beta primer mix drove a second PCR of about 7 to 12 cycles. Each CDR3 protein is one row after TCRdb ran MiXCR on the 5' RACE reads. The sample lists about 690,000 distinct CDR3 sequences; approximately 40% were seen once. Sequenced input: blood. The receptors originated from a man older than 75 in good health.

The gene calls are TRBV7-2 and TRBJ2-5, with TRBD2 identical over 7 bases. Germline values: CDR1 SGHTA, CDR2 FQGNSA. The CDR3 consists of 14 residues. The J segment lost 3 bases and the V segment lost 2 bases, leaving 3 bases of the junction unmatched. The CDR3 sequence: CASSLRSGEETQYF. The CDR3 DNA reads as TGTGCCAGCAGCTTAAGGAGCGGGGAAGAGACCCAGTACTTC.

This clonotype was recorded a few times. The V call is TRBV4-1, the J call TRBJ1-5, with D unresolved. Germline assignment: CDR1 MGHRA and CDR2 YSYEKL. V was clipped by 1 base and J by 0 bases, with 4 bases between them. The CDR3 spans 14 residues. The CDR3 DNA follows: TGCGCCAGCAGCCAAGTCTTTAGCAATCAGCCCCAGCATTTT. Its protein product is CASSQVFSNQPQHF.

V gene TRBV27 combines with J gene TRBJ1-5; D gene uncertain. V lost 5 bases to trimming and J lost 5 bases, with 10 bases between them. The length of the CDR3 is 13 residues. Germline loops: CDR1 MNHEY, CDR2 SMNVEV (reference sequence). The DNA of the CDR3 is TGTGCCAGCAGTGTCACCCGGGATCAGCCCCAGCATTTT. Its translation is CASSVTRDQPQHF.

This clonotype was detected only a few times. V is TRBV7-2 and J is TRBJ2-1, with D uncertain. This CDR3 is built from 11 residues. The germline CDR1 and CDR2 sequences are SGHTA and FQGNSA. The V end lost 7 bases, the J end lost 9 bases, and 10 bases lay between the germline ends. CDR3 coding DNA: TGTGCCAGCAACCAACAAGGTGAGCAGTTCTTC. This translates into CASNQQGEQFF. The variable domain in full, with the rest retrieved from reference TRBV7-2 and TRBJ2-1, is GAGVSQSPSNKVTEKGKDVELRCDPISGHTALYWYRQSLGQGLEFLIYFQGNSAPDKSGLPSDRFSAERTGGSVSTLTIQRTQQEDSAVYLCASNQQGEQFFGPGTRLTVL.

This chain links TRBV3-1 with TRBJ2-1; D is uncertain. This CDR3 is 16 amino acids long. CDR1 is LGHDT, CDR2 YNNKEL, per germline (reference sequence). V dropped 0 bases and J dropped 1 base, with 10 bases sitting between them. CDR3 coding DNA: TGTGCCAGCAGCCAAGAGCCCTGGGGATCCTACAATGAGCAGTTCTTC. It encodes CASSQEPWGSYNEQFF.

The gene calls are TRBV12-3 or TRBV12-4 and TRBJ2-3; TRBD2 matches 11 bases. J lost 4 bases, V lost 3 bases, and 6 bases had no gene match. This CDR3 region has 16 residues. CDR3 amino acids: CASSFDSGGASDTQYF. Here the CDR3 DNA reads TGTGCCAGCAGTTTTGATAGCGGGGGGGCTTCAGATACGCAGTATTTT.

The rearrangement links TRBV4-3 to TRBJ2-3, with 7 bases fitting TRBD1. The CDR3 has 18 residues. The J segment lost 0 bases and the V segment lost 4 bases, leaving 13 bases of the junction unmatched. CDR1 is LGHNA and CDR2 is YSLEER in the germline V gene. CDR3 protein: CASSRQMSTGPSTDTQYF. Here the CDR3 DNA reads TGCGCCAGCAGCCGGCAGATGTCGACAGGGCCCAGCACAGATACGCAGTATTTT.

The sample holds one count of this clonotype. The V and J genes are TRBV7-2 and TRBJ2-5; 10 nucleotides agree with TRBD2. This CDR3 is built from 16 residues. The germline CDR1 and CDR2 sequences are SGHTA and FQGNSA. V lost 3 bases, J lost 11 bases, and 15 bases stayed unmatched. The CDR3 DNA reads TGTGCCAGCAGCTTCGGACTAGCGGCCGGGGAGGGTGAGCAGTACTTC. Amino acid sequence: CASSFGLAAGEGEQYF.

This clonotype was detected only a few times. The genes are TRBV7-2 and TRBJ1-2; D ambiguous. The germline CDR1 and CDR2 sequences are SGHTA and FQGNSA. The length of the CDR3 is 12 residues. V was cut by 1 base and J by 3 bases, with 3 bases left in between. The DNA for the CDR3 is TGTGCCAGCAGCTTAGTACACTATGGCTACACCTTC. Translating it yields CASSLVHYGYTF.

This chain joins TRBV5-1 and TRBJ2-3; D could derive from TRBD1 or TRBD2 (5 bases each). In germline, CDR1 is SGHRS, CDR2 YFSETQ. V gave up 4 bases and J gave up 0 bases, with 9 bases separating them. CDR3 size: 14 residues. DNA for the CDR3: TGCGCCAGCAGCCTAGGGGAGAGCACAGATACGCAGTATTTT. This encodes CASSLGESTDTQYF.

This clonotype was recorded a few times. The chain couples TRBV27 to TRBJ2-7, with D possibly being TRBD1 or TRBD2 (5 bases each). Looked up from germline, CDR1 is MNHEY and CDR2 is SMNVEV (reference sequence). The CDR3 consists of 14 residues. V was clipped by 10 bases and J by 2 bases, with 18 bases between them. The CDR3 nucleotides are TGTGCCACCAGGCCAGGGACGGATACCTACGAGCAGTACTTC. Amino acids: CATRPGTDTYEQYF.

Comment on this clonotype: A much bigger clone sits one base away, suggesting this may be a read error. Here the CDR3 reads CASSIIKQGTGKQETQCF. CDR3 coding DNA: TGTGCCAGCAGTATTATTAAACAGGGGACGGGCAAGCAAGAGACCCAGTGCTTC. V usage is TRBV6-1 and J usage is TRBJ2-5; 7 nucleotides agree with TRBD1. The CDR3 has 18 residues. Germline CDR1 and CDR2: MNHNS and SASEGT.

V gene TRBV28 combines with J gene TRBJ2-7; 10 nucleotides line up with TRBD2. The junction had 8 bases not matched to a gene; V was cut back by 3 bases and J by 9 bases. Germline CDR1 is MDHEN and CDR2 is SYDVKM. CDR3 size: 14 residues. CDR3: CASSLSSGSRSQYF. For the CDR3, the DNA is TGTGCCAGCAGTTTGTCTAGCGGGAGTAGGTCGCAGTACTTC.

The rearrangement joins TRBV11-2 to TRBJ2-7; D not resolved. The last part of the DNA fits TRBJ2-5 better; the J call may be wrong. The CDR3 sequence is 14 residues long. Germline CDR1 and CDR2: SGHAT and FQNNGV. CDR3 in amino acids: CASSLVRDRETQYF. CDR3 bases: TGTGCCAGCAGCTTAGTAAGGGATCGGGAGACCCAGTACTTC.

In its sample, this clonotype was seen many times. The J gene is TRBJ2-5, the V gene TRBV4-2; a possible D gene is TRBD2 (6 bases). The CDR3 length is 15 residues. Trimming took 1 base from V and 4 from J, leaving 13 bases between them. Germline assignment: CDR1 LGHNA and CDR2 YNFKEQ. DNA for the CDR3: TGTGCCAGCAGCCAAGCCCCTGGGGGGTTAGAGACCCAGTACTTC. This translates into CASSQAPGGLETQYF.

The chain couples TRBV28 to TRBJ2-1; no reliable D call. CDR1 is MDHEN, CDR2 SYDVKM, per germline. Deletions cut 2 bases from V and 1 base from J, with 9 bases between. The CDR3 has 15 residues. As DNA, the CDR3 is TGTGCCAGCAGTTTAGAAGCAATTTCCTACAATGAGCAGTTCTTC. Translated, it gives CASSLEAISYNEQFF. Together with reference TRBV28 and TRBJ2-1, the CDR3 gives the full variable domain: DVKVTQSSRYLVKRTGEKVFLECVQDMDHENMFWYRQDPGLGLRLIYFSYDVKMKEKGDIPEGYSVSREKKERFSLILESASTNQTSMYLCASSLEAISYNEQFFGPGTRLTVL.

V and J are TRBV29-1 and TRBJ2-5; TRBD2 agrees at 9 bases. The V segment lost 4 bases and the J segment 2 bases; nucleotides outside the gene matches: 2. The CDR3 length is 13 residues. Germline CDR1 and CDR2: SQVTM and ANQGSEA. The CDR3 sequence is CSVGGGVQETQYF. For the CDR3, the DNA is TGCAGCGTTGGCGGGGGGGTTCAAGAGACCCAGTACTTC.

This clonotype was recorded many times. The chain uses TRBV10-3 and TRBJ2-1; possibly TRBD1 or TRBD2 for D (5 bases each). Between the trimmed V and J ends, which lost 5 bases and 1 base, there was a span of 15 bases. The CDR3 totals 16 residues. Germline V lookup: CDR1 ENHRY, CDR2 SYGVKD. CDR3 in amino acids: CAISRDRDGSYNEQFF. The CDR3 coding sequence is TGTGCCATCAGTAGGGATCGGGACGGATCCTACAATGAGCAGTTCTTC.